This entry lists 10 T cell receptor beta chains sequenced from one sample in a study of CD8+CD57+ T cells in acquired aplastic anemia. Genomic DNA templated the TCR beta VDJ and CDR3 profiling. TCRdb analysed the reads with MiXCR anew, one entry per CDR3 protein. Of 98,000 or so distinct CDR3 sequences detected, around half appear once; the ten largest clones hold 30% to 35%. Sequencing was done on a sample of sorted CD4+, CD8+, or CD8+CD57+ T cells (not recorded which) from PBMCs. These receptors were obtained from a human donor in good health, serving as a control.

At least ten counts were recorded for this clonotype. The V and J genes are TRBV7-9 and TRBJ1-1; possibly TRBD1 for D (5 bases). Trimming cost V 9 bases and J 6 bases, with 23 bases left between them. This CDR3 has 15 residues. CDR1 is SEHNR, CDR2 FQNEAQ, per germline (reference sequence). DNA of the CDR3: TGTGCCAGTAGCGATACCGGGGGAGCTCCGGCTGAAGCTTTCTTT. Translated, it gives CASSDTGGAPAEAFF.

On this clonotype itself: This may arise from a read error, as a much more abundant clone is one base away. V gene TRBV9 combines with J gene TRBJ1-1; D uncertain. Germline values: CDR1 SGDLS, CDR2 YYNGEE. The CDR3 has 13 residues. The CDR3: CASSAGMNAEAFF. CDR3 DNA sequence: TGTGCCAGCAGCGCCGGGATGAACGCTGAAGCTTTCTTT.

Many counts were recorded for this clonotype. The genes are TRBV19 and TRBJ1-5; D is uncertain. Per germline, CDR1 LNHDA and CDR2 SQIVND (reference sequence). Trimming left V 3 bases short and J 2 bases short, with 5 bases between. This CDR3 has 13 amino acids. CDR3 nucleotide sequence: TGTGCCAGTAGTATTCGTGGCAATCAGCCCCAGCATTTT. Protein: CASSIRGNQPQHF.

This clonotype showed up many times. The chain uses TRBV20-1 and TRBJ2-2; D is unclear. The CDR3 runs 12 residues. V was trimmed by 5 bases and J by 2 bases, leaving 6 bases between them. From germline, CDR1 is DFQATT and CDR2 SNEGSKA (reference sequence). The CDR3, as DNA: TGCAGTGCTGATATCAACACCGGGGAGCTGTTTTTT. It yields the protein CSADINTGELFF.

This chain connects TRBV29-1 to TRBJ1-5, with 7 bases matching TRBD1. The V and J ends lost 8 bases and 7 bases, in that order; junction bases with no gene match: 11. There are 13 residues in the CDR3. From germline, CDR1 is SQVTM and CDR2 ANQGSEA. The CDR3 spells CSTLDRVGQPQHF. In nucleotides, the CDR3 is TGCAGCACCCTCGACAGGGTAGGACAGCCCCAGCATTTT.

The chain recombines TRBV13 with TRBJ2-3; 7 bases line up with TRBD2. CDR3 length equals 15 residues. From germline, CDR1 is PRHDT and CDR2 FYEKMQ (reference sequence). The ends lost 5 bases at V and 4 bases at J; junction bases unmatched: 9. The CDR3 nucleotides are TGTGCCAGCAGCGTGGGCGGGAGATCAGCAGATACGCAGTATTTT. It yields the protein CASSVGGRSADTQYF.

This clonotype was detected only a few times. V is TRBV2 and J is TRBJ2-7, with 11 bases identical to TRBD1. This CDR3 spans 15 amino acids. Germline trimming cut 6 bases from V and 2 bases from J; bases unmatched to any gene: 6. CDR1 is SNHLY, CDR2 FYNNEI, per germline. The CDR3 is CASRDPGQGAYEQYF. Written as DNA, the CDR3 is TGTGCCAGCAGGGACCCGGGACAGGGGGCCTACGAGCAGTACTTC. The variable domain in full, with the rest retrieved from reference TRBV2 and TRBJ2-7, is EPEVTQTPSHQVTQMGQEVILRCVPISNHLYFYWYRQILGQKVEFLVSFYNNEISEKSEIFDDQFSVERPDGSNFTLKIRSTKLEDSAMYFCASRDPGQGAYEQYFGPGTRLTVT.

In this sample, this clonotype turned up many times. The CDR3 nucleotides read TGTGCCATCACAAAGACCGGGACCGACTATGGCTACACCTTC. Translation gives CAITKTGTDYGYTF. The chain joins TRBV10-3 to TRBJ1-2, with a tentative D call TRBD1 (5 bases). CDR1 is ENHRY, CDR2 SYGVKD, per germline. The CDR3 is 14 residues long. V lost 7 bases and J 3 bases, leaving 15 bases between the germline ends.

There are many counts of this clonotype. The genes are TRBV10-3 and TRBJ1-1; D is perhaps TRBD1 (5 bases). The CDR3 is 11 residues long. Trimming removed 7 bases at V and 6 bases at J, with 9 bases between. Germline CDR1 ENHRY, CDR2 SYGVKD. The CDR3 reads CAIKRGPEAFF. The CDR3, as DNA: TGTGCCATCAAAAGGGGACCTGAAGCTTTCTTT.

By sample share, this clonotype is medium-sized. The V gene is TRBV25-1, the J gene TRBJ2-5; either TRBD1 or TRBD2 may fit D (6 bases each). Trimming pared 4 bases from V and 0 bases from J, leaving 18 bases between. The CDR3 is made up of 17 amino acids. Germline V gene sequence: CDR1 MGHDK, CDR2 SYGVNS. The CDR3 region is CASSALRGESYQETQYF. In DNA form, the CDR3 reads TGTGCCAGCAGTGCCCTAAGGGGGGAATCGTACCAAGAGACCCAGTACTTC.